The present entry profiles one TCR beta chain with its context. The clone's antigen remains unknown. No qualities accompany the bases; no much larger clone lies one base away. This specimen includes other DNA sequences encoding the same CDR3. The donors were healthy, HIV-negative adults with no recently reported acute infections or vaccinations. Every donor was a Caucasian adult living in Nashville, Tennessee, USA. Magnetic negative selection was used to enrich CD4+ T cells, after which naive cells were positively selected on CD45RA and the negative fraction became the memory subset. After blood collection by leukapheresis, PBMCs were isolated using Ficoll-Histopaque density gradient centrifugation and then cryopreserved in the vapor phase of liquid nitrogen. Analytical flow cytometry was used to check the purity and quantity of each magnetically sorted T cell population. Genomic DNA was isolated from each sorted fraction and quantified by UV absorbance on a Nanodrop 2000c.

Using the deep immunoSEQ assay, multiplex PCR amplified TCR CDR3 regions from genomic DNA. Genomic DNA extracted from each cell subset was distributed evenly over all wells of several immunoSEQ 96-well plates, and each plate served as one replicate. For sorted subsets, approximately 210 ng genomic DNA, equal to 30,000 or so T cell genomes, was loaded into each replicate PCR. Purified libraries were quantified with a Qubit 3.0 fluorometer, sized on a Bioanalyzer 2100, and re-quantified with the KAPA Library Quantification kit. Every immunoSEQ 96-well plate was sequenced on a dedicated single-read 150-cycle Illumina NextSeq 550 flow cell. From the authors' description of their analysis: Because only junctional sequences without quality scores were contained in the immunoSEQ output, filtering matching that applied to full-length reads could not be performed. Sequences were annotated with PyIR, a Python wrapper for IgBLAST v1.9, and V/J genes and CDR3 were assigned using IMGT germline references. Reads were removed for weak V/J assignments (E-value above 1e-6), missing CDR3, stop codons, out-of-frame junctions, or ambiguous translated residues. A V3J clonotype was defined by an identical inferred V gene, J gene, and CDR3 amino acid sequence. The percentage overlap between two repertoires was calculated by dividing the number of shared unique clonotypes by the size of the smaller repertoire. Richness of each repertoire was evaluated using RTK rarefaction, the Chao1 estimator, and Recon v2.1 estimates of unobserved clonotypes. Generation probabilities for all TCRbeta clonotypes obtained by the gDNA method from a handful of donors were computed using OLGA. TCRdb stores this immuneACCESS table with in-frame sequences only. Part of the clones is absent; in the studies checked, under half of the shortfall reflects unresolved V genes, and no reason is known for the rest. That table is the source of V, J and clone size, and D and trimming were worked out from the DNA. This sample has fewer than 2.5 million clones in its table, and 93% of those were observed once. The ten largest clonotypes hold around 0.4% of the sample.

This sample stems from a study of shared clonotypes between healthy human individuals (dated by TCRdb to the early 2020s). Describing the broader study: The cohort comprised two women and three men aged 18 to 49 years. For each donor, three plates each were used for CD4 naive and CD4 memory, two plates were used for CD8 naive, and one plate was used for CD8 memory. The study deeply sequenced blood TCR repertoires of about 5 healthy adults to estimate repertoire size and the extent of clonotype sharing between individuals. To increase sequencing depth and limit assay-specific biases, TCR repertoire library preparation and sequencing were carried out by different laboratories using diverse techniques. Per donor, leukapheresis produced somewhere between about 0.8 and 9.5 billion PBMCs.

Summary of the overall study and its limitations: Sharing across a few donors was observed for about 5% of naive CD4, 3.5% of naive CD8, 2% to 2.5% of memory CD4, and about 0.4% of memory CD8 clonotypes. Estimated clonotype richness was generally larger for naive than for memory subsets. Incomplete sequencing was indicated by rarefaction of sorted-subset datasets, despite the large sequencing depth. Only blood was sampled, and tissue TCR repertoires likely differ from those in blood. Because the study included a small number of donors, the genetic and exposure-history diversity represented was limited. Clonotypes shared by all four sorted-subset donors showed higher generation probabilities than non-shared clonotypes. Based on pairwise subsampling, the degree of clonotype sharing among donors was expected to be affected by sequencing depth.

V is shortened by 1 base, J by 0 bases, and the region joining them spans 6 bases. The germline V gene gives CDR1 as SGHTA and CDR2 as FQGNSA. There are 14 amino acids in the CDR3, from cysteine to phenylalanine inclusive. The sequence is cut down to CDR3 DNA, 42 bases in frame from base 1. This receptor was identified in a man in his late teens or twenties in good health. Some clones in this sample may be carry-over from other donors' samples. Sequencing was done on a sample of naive CD4+ T cells from PBMCs. The sample's cell subset or site label is to be understood as: CD45RA+ positively selected. The rearrangement joined TRBV7-2 to TRBJ1-1, with no confidently assigned D gene. The CDR3 has the sequence CASSLGVMNTEAFF. The nucleotides are TGTGCCAGCAGCTTAGGGGTCATGAACACTGAAGCTTTCTTT.